The entry below describes one T cell receptor beta chain. All sequencing subjects had displayed CD8+CD57+ cell expansion on flow cytometry. Each patient carried a diagnosis of severe acquired aplastic anemia. These data come from a study of CD8+CD57+ T cells in acquired aplastic anemia. The use of genomic DNA as template underpinned the TCR beta VDJ and CDR3 profiling. In TCRdb, the reads were re-called with MiXCR into one record per CDR3 protein. This sample has 200,000 to 250,000 distinct CDR3 sequences, with around 43% found just once. The sequence was collected from a human donor with aplastic anemia. Sequences were obtained from sorted CD4+, CD8+, or CD8+CD57+ T cells (not recorded which) from PBMCs.

This CDR3 reads CASSVGTSFTDTQYF. The CDR3, as DNA: TGTGCCAGCAGCGTAGGTACTAGTTTCACAGATACGCAGTATTTT. V is TRBV9 and J is TRBJ2-3, with a possible D match to TRBD2 (5 bases). The germline V and J ends were trimmed by 0 bases and 2 bases, with 10 bases remaining between them. The CDR3 covers 15 residues. From germline, CDR1 is SGDLS and CDR2 YYNGEE.